A single sample is the source of the 2 T cell receptor beta chains below, sequenced in a study of blood T cell repertoires in COVID-19. Using immunoSEQ multiplex PCR, the repertoire was profiled, and TCRdb retains in-frame clones only, with some absent. The data contain about 26,000 clones, about 90% of them seen just once; the ten biggest clones take up more than 1.5%. The sequenced sample consisted of peripheral blood. Receptors were obtained from a woman aged 55-69 years with active COVID-19.

This clone was seen only once. The chain uses TRBV14 and TRBJ2-1, with 10 bases matching TRBD2. CDR3 length: 14 amino acids. CDR1 is SGHDN, CDR2 FVKESK, per germline. Trimming took 6 bases from V and 7 from J; bases not matched to a gene: 6. The CDR3 loop reads CASRKAGGKNEQFF. In nucleotides, the CDR3 is TGTGCCAGCAGAAAAGCGGGAGGGAAGAATGAGCAGTTCTTC.

This clone was seen a single time. This rearrangement joins TRBV4-1 to TRBJ1-5, with D possibly being TRBD1 (6 bases). Germline-derived CDR1 and CDR2 are MGHRA and YSYEKL. Trimming removed 1 base from V and 0 bases from J, with 19 bases in between. CDR3 length: 19 amino acids. The CDR3 region is CASSQGRSRGAGSNQPQHF. The DNA for the CDR3 is TGCGCCAGCAGCCAAGGTCGAAGCCGGGGGGCCGGTAGCAATCAGCCCCAGCATTTT.